This TCR beta chain is from a study of T cells after yellow fever vaccination. Study-level background: Any fraction with a low cell number was prepared using SMART-Seq v4 Ultra Low Input. Findings and limits, study-wide: Most primary-vaccination clones recurred post-booster (just under 98% CD4, 88% CD8). Abundant clonotypes from the bulk population could get into FACS-sorted repertoires as contaminants.

Template switching with 5'RACE generated the TCR cDNA and added a universal primer site and UMIs. TCRdb reprocessed the 5' RACE reads via MiXCR and lists one record per CDR3 protein. The sample shows some 600,000 distinct CDR3 sequences, around 17% of them seen only once. This clonotype was counted a few times. Its antigen remains unidentified. This sample comprised PBMCs, obtained 5 to 6 days after the first yellow fever vaccination. This clonotype was obtained from a man between 18 and 35 years old who received the YFV17D yellow fever vaccine.

CDR3 in amino acids: CASSLSAGVQDGYTF. The CDR3 DNA is TGCGCCAGCAGCTTGTCTGCGGGGGTACAGGATGGCTACACCTTC. The chain links TRBV5-1 to TRBJ1-2; tentatively, D is TRBD1 (5 bases). The V and J ends lost 1 base and 6 bases respectively, with 16 bases between them. The CDR3 covers 15 residues. Germline V gene lookup returns CDR1 SGHRS and CDR2 YFSETQ.